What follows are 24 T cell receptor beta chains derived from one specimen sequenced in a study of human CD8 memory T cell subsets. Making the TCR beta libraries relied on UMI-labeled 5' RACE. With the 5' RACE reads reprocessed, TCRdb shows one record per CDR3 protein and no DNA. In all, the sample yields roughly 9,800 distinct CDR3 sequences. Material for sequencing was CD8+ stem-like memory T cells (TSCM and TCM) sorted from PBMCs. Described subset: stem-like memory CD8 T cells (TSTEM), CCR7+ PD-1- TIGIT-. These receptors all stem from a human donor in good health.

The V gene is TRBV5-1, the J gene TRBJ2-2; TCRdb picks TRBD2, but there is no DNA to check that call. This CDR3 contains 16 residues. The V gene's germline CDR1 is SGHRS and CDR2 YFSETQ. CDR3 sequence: CASSFPSGRITGELFF.

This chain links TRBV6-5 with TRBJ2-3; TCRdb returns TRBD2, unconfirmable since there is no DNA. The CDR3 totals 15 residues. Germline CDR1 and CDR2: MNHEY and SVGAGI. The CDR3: CATNLAGGSTDTQYF.

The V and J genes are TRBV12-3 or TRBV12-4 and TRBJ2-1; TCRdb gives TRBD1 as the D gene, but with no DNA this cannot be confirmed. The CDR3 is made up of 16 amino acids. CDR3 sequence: CASSFAPPREEDEQFF.

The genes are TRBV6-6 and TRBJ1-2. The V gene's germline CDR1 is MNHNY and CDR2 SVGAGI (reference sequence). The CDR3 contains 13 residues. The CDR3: CASSHKPSEGYTF.

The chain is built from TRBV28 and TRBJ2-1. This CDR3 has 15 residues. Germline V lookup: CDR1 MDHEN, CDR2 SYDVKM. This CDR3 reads CASSLFTSSYNEQFF.

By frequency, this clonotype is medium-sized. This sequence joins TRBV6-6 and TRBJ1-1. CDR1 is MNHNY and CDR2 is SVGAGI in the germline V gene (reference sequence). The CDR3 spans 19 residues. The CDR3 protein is CASSYKAGGDNSRDTEAFF.

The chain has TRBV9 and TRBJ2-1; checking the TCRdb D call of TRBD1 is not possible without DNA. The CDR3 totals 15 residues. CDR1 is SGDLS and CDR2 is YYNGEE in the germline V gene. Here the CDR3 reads CASSLTGLTYNEQFF.

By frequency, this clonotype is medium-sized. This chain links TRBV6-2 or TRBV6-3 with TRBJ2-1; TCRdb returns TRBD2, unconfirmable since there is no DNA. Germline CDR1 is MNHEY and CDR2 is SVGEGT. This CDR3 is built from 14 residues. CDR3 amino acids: CASSSPSHYNEQFF.

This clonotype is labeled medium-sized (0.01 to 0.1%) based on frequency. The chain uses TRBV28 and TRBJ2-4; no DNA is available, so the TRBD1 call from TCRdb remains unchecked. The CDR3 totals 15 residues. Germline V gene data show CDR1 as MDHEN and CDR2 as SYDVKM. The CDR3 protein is CASSGDRASKNIQYF.

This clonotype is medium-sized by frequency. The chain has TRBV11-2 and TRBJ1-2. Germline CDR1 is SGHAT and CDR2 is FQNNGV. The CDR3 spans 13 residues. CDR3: CASSLVGDNGYTF.

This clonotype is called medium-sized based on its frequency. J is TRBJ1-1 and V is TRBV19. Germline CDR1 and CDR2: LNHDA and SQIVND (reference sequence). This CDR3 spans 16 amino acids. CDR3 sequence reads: CATSPWRGGGHTEAFF.

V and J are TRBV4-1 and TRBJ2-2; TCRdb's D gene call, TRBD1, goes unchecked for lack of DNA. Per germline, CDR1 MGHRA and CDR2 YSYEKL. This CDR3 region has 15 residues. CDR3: CASSQSPTGTGELFF.

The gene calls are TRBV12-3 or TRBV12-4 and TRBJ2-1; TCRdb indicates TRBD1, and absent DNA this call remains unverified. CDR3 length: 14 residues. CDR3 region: CASSFEGTYNEQFF.

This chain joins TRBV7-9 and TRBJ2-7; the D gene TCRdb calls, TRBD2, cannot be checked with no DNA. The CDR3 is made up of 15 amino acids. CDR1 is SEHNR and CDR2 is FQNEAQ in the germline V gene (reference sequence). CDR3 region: CASSLGVSGRDEQYF.

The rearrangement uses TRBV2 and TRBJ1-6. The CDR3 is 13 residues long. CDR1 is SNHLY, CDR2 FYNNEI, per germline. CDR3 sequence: CASMTLDNSPLHF.

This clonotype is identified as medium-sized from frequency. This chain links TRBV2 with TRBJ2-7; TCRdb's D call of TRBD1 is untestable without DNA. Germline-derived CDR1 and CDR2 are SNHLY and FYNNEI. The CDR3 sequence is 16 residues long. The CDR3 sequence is CASSHNTDTGSYEQYF.

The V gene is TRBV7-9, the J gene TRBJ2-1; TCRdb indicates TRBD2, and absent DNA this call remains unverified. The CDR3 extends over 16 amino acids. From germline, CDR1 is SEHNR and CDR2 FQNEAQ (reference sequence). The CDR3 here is CASSAWTSGTDNEQFF. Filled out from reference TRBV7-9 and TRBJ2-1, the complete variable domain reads DTGVSQNPRHKITKRGQNVTFRCDPISEHNRLYWYRQTLGQGPEFLTYFQNEAQLEKSRLLSDRFSAERPKGSFSTLEIQRTEQGDSAMYLCASSAWTSGTDNEQFFGPGTRLTVL.

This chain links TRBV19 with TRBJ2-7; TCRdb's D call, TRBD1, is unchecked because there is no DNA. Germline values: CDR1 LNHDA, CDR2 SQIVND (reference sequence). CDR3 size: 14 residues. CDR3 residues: CASSIGTGYLEQYF.

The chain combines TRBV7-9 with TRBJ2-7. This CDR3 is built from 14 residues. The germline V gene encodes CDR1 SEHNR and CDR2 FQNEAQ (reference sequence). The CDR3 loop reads CASSSSLRRYEQYF.

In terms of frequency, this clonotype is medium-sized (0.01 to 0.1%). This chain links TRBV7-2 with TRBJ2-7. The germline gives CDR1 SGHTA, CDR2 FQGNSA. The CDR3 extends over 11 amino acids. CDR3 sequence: CASSHPYEQYF.

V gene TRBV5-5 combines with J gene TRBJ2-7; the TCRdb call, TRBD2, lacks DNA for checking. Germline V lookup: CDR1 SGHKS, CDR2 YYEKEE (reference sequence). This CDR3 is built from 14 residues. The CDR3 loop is CASSPSGSSYEQYF. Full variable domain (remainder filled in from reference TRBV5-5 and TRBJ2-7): DAGVTQSPTHLIKTRGQQVTLRCSPISGHKSVSWYQQVLGQGPQFIFQYYEKEERGRGNFPDRFSARQFPNYSSELNVNALLLGDSALYLCASSPSGSSYEQYFGPGTRLTVT.

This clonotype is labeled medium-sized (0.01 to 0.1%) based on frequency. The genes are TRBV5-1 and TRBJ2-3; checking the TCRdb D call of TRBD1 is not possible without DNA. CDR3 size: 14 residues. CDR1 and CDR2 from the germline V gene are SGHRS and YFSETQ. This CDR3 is CASSVGQGTDTQYF.

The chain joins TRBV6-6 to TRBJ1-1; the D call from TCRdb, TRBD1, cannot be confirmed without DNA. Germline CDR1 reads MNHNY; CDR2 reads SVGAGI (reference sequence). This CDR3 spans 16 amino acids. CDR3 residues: CASSRGTGGLGTEAFF.

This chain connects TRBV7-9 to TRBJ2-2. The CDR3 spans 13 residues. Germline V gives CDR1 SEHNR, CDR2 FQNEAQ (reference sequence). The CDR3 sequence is CASSLLGTGELFF.